This T cell receptor (beta chain) was sequenced in a study of OX40 agonist ivuxolimab in advanced cancers. This CDR3 spans 13 amino acids. The germline gives CDR1 ENHRY, CDR2 SYGVKD. Trimming stripped 9 bases from V and 0 bases from J, with 11 bases between. The protocol was immunoSEQ multiplex PCR, while the TCRdb copy is restricted to in-frame clones and leaves out a portion. The table has almost 65,000 clones, about 83% seen once; the top ten hold 0.6% to 0.8%. The specimen was CD4+ or CD8+ T cells sorted from blood, collected in a trial of the OX40 agonist ivuxolimab. This receptor was taken from an adult with an advanced solid tumor such as melanoma, head and neck, liver or kidney cancer. The chain recombines TRBV10-3 with TRBJ1-1; possibly TRBD1 for D (6 bases). CDR3 sequence reads: CAIRTVMNTEAFF. CDR3 coding DNA: TGTGCCATACGGACAGTCATGAACACTGAAGCTTTCTTT.